This TCR beta chain stems from a study of T cells after posttransplantation cyclophosphamide. Sequencing used immunoSEQ multiplex PCR; TCRdb keeps in-frame clones, though not all of them. The sample holds about 47,000 clones, almost 95% seen once. Germline lookup yields CDR1 SGHNT and CDR2 YYREEE (reference sequence). The ends were cut back, 2 bases at V and 10 bases at J, with 16 bases in the middle. There are 14 residues in the CDR3. The sequencing sample was made of PBMCs. This receptor was taken from a woman aged 50 to 60 in good health and a related stem cell transplant donor. The V and J genes are TRBV5-4 and TRBJ2-1; D possibly corresponds to TRBD2 (5 bases). CDR3 sequence reads: CASSFLLGSWEQFF. For the CDR3, the DNA is TGTGCCAGCAGCTTTTTACTAGGTTCCTGGGAGCAGTTCTTC.